This T cell receptor beta chain was captured in a study of vaccination effects on CD4 cells after COVID-19. ViraFEST assay sequencing came after antigen-specific CD4+ T cells were expanded with viral peptide pools. Scientists isolated CD4+ T cells after a roughly 10-day culture period ended. Either the BNT162b2 or mRNA-1273 vaccine was given to participants in two doses. Vaccinated recipients, who were negative for nucleocapsid antibodies, had no history of SARS-CoV-2 infection. Half-medium changes using IL-2 medium occurred on days 3 and 7. Repertoires were generated with immunoSEQ multiplex PCR, while TCRdb's copy carries only in-frame clones and drops some. The table has tens of thousands of clones, 74% seen once; the top ten hold 1.5% to 1.9%. Concerning this clone: Its antigen is as yet unknown.

Germline V gene sequence: CDR1 DFQATT, CDR2 SNEGSKA (reference sequence). Trimming shortened V by 5 bases and J by 4 bases, and 14 bases separated the two germline ends. The CDR3 runs 13 residues. General study findings and limits: Cross-reactivity with common cold coronaviruses was shown by only 1 of 255 vaccine-induced clones in healthy vaccinees. Late post-vaccination samples showed marked contraction of infection- and vaccine-induced clones.

The rearrangement joins TRBV20-1 to TRBJ1-2; D unclear. This material consisted of CD4+ T cells from PBMCs cultured with HCoV-229E spike peptides, taken after COVID-19 vaccination. The receptor's source is a human donor who received a COVID-19 vaccine. Written as DNA, the CDR3 is TGCAGTGCTCGTGACAAGTCCCTCTATGGCTACACCTTC. This gives the protein CSARDKSLYGYTF.